This T cell receptor (beta chain) was identified during a study of CD8 T cells in ankylosing spondylitis. Regarding the study as a whole: Among TCR beta sequences, a motif of under 10 highly homologous variants appeared characteristic of ankylosing spondylitis blood.

TCRdb re-analysed the 5' RACE reads in MiXCR, keeping a single row per CDR3 protein. In the table there are 750,000 to 850,000 distinct CDR3 sequences, over 9.5% of which are singletons. This clonotype has only a few counts. Its specificity is unknown. V was pared by 2 bases and J by 7 bases, with 11 bases of the junction left unmatched. This CDR3 comprises 16 residues. Germline V lookup: CDR1 SGHVS, CDR2 FNYEAQ. The material sequenced was blood, either unsorted or a sorted T cell fraction (not recorded which). The chain couples TRBV7-6 to TRBJ2-5, with TRBD1 matching 9 bases. This receptor was identified in a male donor with ankylosing spondylitis. Here the CDR3 reads CASSLTSSTGGGTQYF. CDR3 in DNA: TGTGCCAGCAGCTTAACTTCCTCGACAGGGGGGGGGACCCAGTACTTC.